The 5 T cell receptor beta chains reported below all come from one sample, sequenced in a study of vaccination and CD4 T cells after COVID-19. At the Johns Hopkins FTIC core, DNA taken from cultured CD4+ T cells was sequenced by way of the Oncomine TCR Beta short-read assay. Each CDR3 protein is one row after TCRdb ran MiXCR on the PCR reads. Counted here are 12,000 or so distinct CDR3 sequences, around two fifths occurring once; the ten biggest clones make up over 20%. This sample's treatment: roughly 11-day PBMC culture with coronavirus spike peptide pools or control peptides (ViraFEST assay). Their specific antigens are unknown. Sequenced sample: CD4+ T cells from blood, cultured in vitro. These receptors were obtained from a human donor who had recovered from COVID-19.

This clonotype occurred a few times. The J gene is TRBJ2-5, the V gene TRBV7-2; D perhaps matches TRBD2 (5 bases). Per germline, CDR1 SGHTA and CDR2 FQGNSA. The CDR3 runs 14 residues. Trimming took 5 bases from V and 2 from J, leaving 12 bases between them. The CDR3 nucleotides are TGTGCCAGCAGCCCAACCCGGGATCAAGAGACCCAGTACTTC. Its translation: CASSPTRDQETQYF.

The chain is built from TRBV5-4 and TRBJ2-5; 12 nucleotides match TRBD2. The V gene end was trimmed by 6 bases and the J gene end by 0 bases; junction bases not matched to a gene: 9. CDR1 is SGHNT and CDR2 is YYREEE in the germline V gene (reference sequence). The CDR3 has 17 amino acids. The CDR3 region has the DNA TGTGCCAGCACCTTAACCGGACTAGCGGGGTACCAAGAGACCCAGTACTTC. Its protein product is CASTLTGLAGYQETQYF.

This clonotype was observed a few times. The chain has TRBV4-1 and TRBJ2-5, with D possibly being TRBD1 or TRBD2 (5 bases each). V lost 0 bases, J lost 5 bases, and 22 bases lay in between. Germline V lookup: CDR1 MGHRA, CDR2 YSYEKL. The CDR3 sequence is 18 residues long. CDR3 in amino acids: CASSQEGLQRGETETQYF. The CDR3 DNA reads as TGCGCCAGCAGCCAAGAAGGTTTGCAGAGGGGCGAGACGGAGACCCAGTACTTC.

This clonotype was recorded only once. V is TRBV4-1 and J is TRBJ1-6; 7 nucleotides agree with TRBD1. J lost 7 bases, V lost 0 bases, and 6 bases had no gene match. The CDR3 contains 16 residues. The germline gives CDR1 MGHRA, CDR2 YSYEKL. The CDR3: CASSQEAVQGNSPLHF. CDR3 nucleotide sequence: TGCGCCAGCAGCCAAGAGGCTGTACAGGGGAATTCACCCCTCCACTTT.

This chain's CDR3 is CASSDPTSGVIAKNIQYF. The CDR3 DNA follows: TGTGCCAGCAGTGACCCGACTAGCGGGGTGATAGCCAAAAACATTCAGTACTTC. This rearrangement joins TRBV6-1 to TRBJ2-4; 11 nucleotides align to TRBD2. With 3 bases clipped from V and 0 bases from J, the junction kept 7 bases outside the gene matches. Germline V gene data show CDR1 as MNHNS and CDR2 as SASEGT. The CDR3 runs to 18 residues.